The 21 T cell receptor beta chains presented below share a single source sample, sequenced in a study of T cells in localized non-small cell lung cancer. TCRdb's table, derived via immunoSEQ multiplex PCR, lists solely in-frame clones and lacks some. The sample shows 25,000 to 30,000 clones, 80% to 95% of them seen only once. The sequenced sample was peripheral blood, obtained before any cancer treatment. Source of these receptors: a female donor aged 60 or older with stage I lung adenocarcinoma.

The rearrangement links TRBV5-1 to TRBJ2-7, with 7 bases that match TRBD1. The CDR3 totals 13 residues. V shed 0 bases, J shed 3 bases, and the junction held 0 bases outside the gene matches. The germline gives CDR1 SGHRS, CDR2 YFSETQ. CDR3 sequence reads: CASSLDRGYEQYF. DNA for the CDR3: TGCGCCAGCAGCTTGGACAGGGGCTACGAGCAGTACTTC.

The genes are TRBV5-1 and TRBJ1-2, with D possibly TRBD1 on 5 matching bases. Germline V gene sequence: CDR1 SGHRS, CDR2 YFSETQ. V was cut by 0 bases and J by 5 bases, with 14 bases left in between. The CDR3 totals 15 residues. CDR3 bases: TGCGCCAGCAGCTTGGGGCAGGGTTGGGAGTATGGCTACACCTTC. Translating gives CASSLGQGWEYGYTF.

For the CDR3, the DNA is TGTGCCAGCTCACCCGGCCGATCGCGGGAAGAGACCCAGTACTTC. Its protein product is CASSPGRSREETQYF. The gene calls are TRBV18 and TRBJ2-5; perhaps TRBD2 as D (5 bases). There are 15 residues in the CDR3. Per the germline V gene, CDR1 is KGHSH and CDR2 is LQKENI. The V end was cut by 3 bases, the J end by 3 bases, with 14 bases between.

The J gene is TRBJ2-7, the V gene TRBV15; 8 bases map to TRBD1. The CDR3 sequence is 15 residues long. Germline V gene lookup returns CDR1 LNHNV and CDR2 YYDKDF (reference sequence). Trimming removed 4 bases from V and 4 bases from J; junction bases left unmatched: 9. DNA of the CDR3: TGTGCCACCAGCAACCCCAGACAGGGGACATACGAGCAGTACTTC. Translating gives CATSNPRQGTYEQYF. Full variable domain (remainder filled in from reference TRBV15 and TRBJ2-7): DAMVIQNPRYQVTQFGKPVTLSCSQTLNHNVMYWYQQKSSQAPKLLFHYYDKDFNNEADTPDNFQSRRPNTSFCFLDIRSPGLGDTAMYLCATSNPRQGTYEQYFGPGTRLTVT.

The genes are TRBV7-2 and TRBJ1-1; D ambiguous. CDR1 and CDR2 (germline): SGHTA, FQGNSA. V gave up 1 base and J gave up 8 bases, with 14 bases separating them. The CDR3 runs 14 residues. As DNA, the CDR3 is TGTGCCAGCAGCTTAGATCCACAATTGAGGGAAGCTTTCTTT. Protein sequence: CASSLDPQLREAFF.

This clone was observed a single time. DNA for the CDR3: TGTGCCAGCAGCTTAGGTGGAACGGATGAGCAGTTCTTC. It translates to CASSLGGTDEQFF. The gene calls are TRBV7-8 and TRBJ2-1; D unresolved. V was cut by 1 base and J by 8 bases, with 9 bases left in between. CDR1 and CDR2 (germline): SGHVS, FQNEAQ. The CDR3 loop spans 13 amino acids.

This clone has just a few counts. The CDR3 DNA is TGTGCCAGCAGTGCTGGGGCGGGGAACACTGAAGCTTTCTTT. It yields the protein CASSAGAGNTEAFF. The chain employs TRBV6-6 and TRBJ1-1, with D perhaps TRBD1 (5 bases). The CDR3 covers 14 residues. With 5 bases removed from V and 1 base from J, the gap between germline ends came to 11 bases. CDR1 is MNHNY and CDR2 is SVGAGI in the germline V gene (reference sequence).

The chain uses TRBV2 and TRBJ1-1; 9 bases are shared with TRBD1. Per germline, CDR1 SNHLY and CDR2 FYNNEI. The CDR3 is 16 residues long. Trimming cost V 4 bases and J 3 bases; bases outside gene matches: 9. For the CDR3, the DNA is TGTGCCAGCAGTGGGGGACAGGGTTCCTGGGACACTGAAGCTTTCTTT. It translates to CASSGGQGSWDTEAFF.

CDR3 DNA: TGTGCCAGCAGCCCCGGGGGCCCCGCCCAAGAGACCCAGTACTTC. Protein: CASSPGGPAQETQYF. The rearrangement uses TRBV7-9 and TRBJ2-5; D may correspond to TRBD1 or TRBD2 (6 bases each). Germline CDR1 SEHNR, CDR2 FQNEAQ (reference sequence). The CDR3 has 15 residues. Deletions cut 5 bases from V and 1 base from J, with 14 bases between.

This clone showed up just once. The chain recombines TRBV7-9 with TRBJ2-2; D is uncertain. The CDR3 totals 11 residues. Germline-derived CDR1 and CDR2 are SEHNR and FQNEAQ (reference sequence). V dropped 5 bases and J dropped 7 bases, with 5 bases sitting between them. Written as DNA, the CDR3 is TGTGCCAGCAGCAACCGCGGGGAGCTGTTTTTT. Translated: CASSNRGELFF.

The chain couples TRBV4-1 to TRBJ2-3; D gene uncertain. This CDR3 contains 14 residues. Trimming took 2 bases from V and 4 from J, leaving 10 bases between them. CDR1 is MGHRA, CDR2 YSYEKL, per germline. CDR3 sequence reads: CASSQYLRADTQYF. CDR3 nucleotide sequence: TGCGCCAGCAGCCAATACCTCCGGGCAGATACGCAGTATTTT.

This chain joins TRBV28 and TRBJ2-2; weak D call: TRBD1 (7 bases). CDR1 MDHEN and CDR2 SYDVKM come from the germline V gene. Trimming removed 4 bases from V and 2 bases from J, with 17 bases in between. The CDR3 spans 17 residues. CDR3 protein: CASSSQQGRINTGELFF. The CDR3 bases are TGTGCCAGCAGTTCTCAACAGGGGAGGATTAACACCGGGGAGCTGTTTTTT.

This clone was observed a single time. The rearrangement joins TRBV7-9 to TRBJ2-5; D unresolved. CDR1 is SEHNR, CDR2 FQNEAQ, per germline (reference sequence). V lost 3 bases, J lost 5 bases, and 13 bases lay in between. The CDR3 totals 14 residues. The CDR3 DNA reads as TGTGCCAGCAGCTTGGGCAGCACGAGGGAGACCCAGTACTTC. Its protein is CASSLGSTRETQYF.

The table lists this clone with a count of one. This chain connects TRBV7-2 to TRBJ2-7; TRBD1 agrees at 9 bases. The CDR3 is 18 residues long. From germline, CDR1 is SGHTA and CDR2 FQGNSA. V shed 5 bases, J shed 0 bases, and the junction held 14 bases outside the gene matches. CDR3: CASSDLNRGPPPSYEQYF. CDR3 in DNA: TGTGCCAGCAGCGACCTGAACAGGGGGCCCCCTCCCTCCTACGAGCAGTACTTC. Full variable domain (remainder filled in from reference TRBV7-2 and TRBJ2-7): GAGVSQSPSNKVTEKGKDVELRCDPISGHTALYWYRQSLGQGLEFLIYFQGNSAPDKSGLPSDRFSAERTGGSVSTLTIQRTQQEDSAVYLCASSDLNRGPPPSYEQYFGPGTRLTVT.

The count of this clone is one. The genes are TRBV5-6 and TRBJ1-1, with TRBD1 matching 8 bases. V lost 4 bases, J lost 8 bases, and 4 bases stayed unmatched. The CDR3 runs 12 residues. Germline-derived CDR1 and CDR2 are SGHDT and YYEEEE. The CDR3 DNA sequence: TGTGCCAGCAGCCTCTGGGACAGGGAAGCTTTCTTT. This translates into CASSLWDREAFF.

The rearrangement uses TRBV18 and TRBJ1-3; no reliable D call. The CDR3 covers 14 residues. Per the germline V gene, CDR1 is KGHSH and CDR2 is LQKENI. Trimming cost V 0 bases and J 3 bases, with 6 bases left between them. The CDR3 spells CASSPPGNGNTIYF. CDR3 bases: TGTGCCAGCTCACCACCGGGGAATGGAAACACCATATATTTT.

The sample holds one count of this clone. V and J are TRBV6-5 and TRBJ2-7; 11 bases are shared with TRBD2. The CDR3 loop spans 15 amino acids. The germline gives CDR1 MNHEY, CDR2 SVGAGI. The junction had 4 bases not matched to a gene; V was cut back by 2 bases and J by 4 bases. Here the CDR3 reads CASSYSSSGGYEQYF. CDR3 DNA sequence: TGTGCCAGCAGTTACAGCTCTAGCGGGGGGTACGAGCAGTACTTC.

V is TRBV10-1 and J is TRBJ2-7, with D possibly being TRBD2 (6 bases). V lost 0 bases and J 10 bases, leaving 13 bases between the germline ends. The CDR3 extends over 13 amino acids. The germline CDR1 and CDR2 sequences are WNHNN and SYGVQD (reference sequence). The CDR3: CASSESIHGRQYF. The CDR3 DNA sequence: TGCGCCAGCAGTGAGTCTATTCACGGGAGACAGTACTTC.

The chain combines TRBV7-6 with TRBJ2-7, with D perhaps matching TRBD2 (5 bases). Trimming left V 2 bases short and J 7 bases short, with 18 bases between. The CDR3 is 15 amino acids. Looked up from germline, CDR1 is SGHVS and CDR2 is FNYEAQ. CDR3 coding DNA: TGTGCCAGCAGCTTAAACCCAGGTACATCGGGAGAGCAGTACTTC. Translating gives CASSLNPGTSGEQYF.

The gene calls are TRBV30 and TRBJ1-2, with TRBD1 matching over 7 bases. The CDR3 spans 13 residues. In germline, CDR1 is GTSNPN, CDR2 SVGIG (reference sequence). The trim removed 2 bases at V and 8 bases at J, leaving 8 bases unmatched. This chain's CDR3 is CAWSRDRPRGYTF. The CDR3 DNA is TGTGCCTGGAGTAGGGACAGACCTAGGGGCTACACCTTC. Looking up the rest from reference TRBV30 and TRBJ1-2 gives the full variable domain: SQTIHQWPATLVQPVGSPLSLECTVEGTSNPNLYWYRQAAGRGLQLLFYSVGIGQISSEVPQNLSASRPQDRQFILSSKKLLLSDSGFYLCAWSRDRPRGYTFGSGTRLTVV.

The V and J genes are TRBV7-9 and TRBJ1-1; unclear D gene. Looked up from germline, CDR1 is SEHNR and CDR2 is FQNEAQ (reference sequence). This CDR3 has 11 residues. V dropped 5 bases and J dropped 1 base, with 2 bases sitting between them. The CDR3 sequence: CASSRNTEAFF. CDR3 nucleotide sequence: TGTGCCAGCAGCCGGAACACTGAAGCTTTCTTT.